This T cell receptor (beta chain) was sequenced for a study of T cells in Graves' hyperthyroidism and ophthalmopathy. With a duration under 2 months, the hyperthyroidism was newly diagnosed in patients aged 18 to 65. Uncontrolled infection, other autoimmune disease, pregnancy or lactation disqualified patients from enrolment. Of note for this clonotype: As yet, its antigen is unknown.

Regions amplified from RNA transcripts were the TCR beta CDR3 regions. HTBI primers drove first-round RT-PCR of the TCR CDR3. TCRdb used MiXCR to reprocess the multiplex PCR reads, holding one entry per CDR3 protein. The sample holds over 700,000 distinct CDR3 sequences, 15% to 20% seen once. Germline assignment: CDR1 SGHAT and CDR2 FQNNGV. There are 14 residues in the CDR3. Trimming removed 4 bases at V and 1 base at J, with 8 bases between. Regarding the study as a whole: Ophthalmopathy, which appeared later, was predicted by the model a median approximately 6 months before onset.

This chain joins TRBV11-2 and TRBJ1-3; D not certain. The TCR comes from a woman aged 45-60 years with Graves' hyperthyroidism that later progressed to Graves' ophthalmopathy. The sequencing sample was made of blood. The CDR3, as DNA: TGTGCCAGCAGCTCTATAGGTTCTGGAAACACCATATATTTT. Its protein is CASSSIGSGNTIYF.